This TCR beta chain was captured by sequencing in a study of shared clonotypes between healthy human individuals. CD45RO-negative cells were positively selected for CCR7, leaving out terminally differentiated effector memory CD45RA+ cells. Only Caucasian adults living in Nashville, Tennessee served as donors. Profiled with immunoSEQ multiplex PCR; TCRdb holds only in-frame clones, not every one. Among 1.5 million to 2.5 million clones listed, about 95% were seen once. The clonotype was recovered from a man younger than 35 in good health. Sequences were obtained from naive CD8+ T cells sorted from blood.

CDR3 loop: CASGPSGTAYEQYF. CDR3 bases: TGTGCCAGCGGACCTTCCGGGACAGCCTACGAGCAGTACTTC. The chain has TRBV28 and TRBJ2-7, with 7 bases identical to TRBD1. Germline CDR1 reads MDHEN; CDR2 reads SYDVKM. This CDR3 comprises 14 residues. The J segment lost 2 bases and the V segment lost 8 bases, leaving 9 bases of the junction unmatched.